The 22 T cell receptor beta chains below were found in one sample sequenced in a study of sequential checkpoint blockade in melanoma. The protocol was immunoSEQ multiplex PCR, while the TCRdb copy is restricted to in-frame clones and leaves out a portion. Of thousands of clones in the sample, about a fifth were seen once. Treatment defined: randomized to nivolumab then ipilimumab (arm A) or the reverse (arm B). Sample: tumor tissue (inferred from file names), taken from a patient given nivolumab and ipilimumab in sequence. These receptors were collected from a human donor with melanoma.

This clone was seen more than once but under ten times. The rearrangement joins TRBV4-1 to TRBJ1-1; D not certain. CDR1 MGHRA and CDR2 YSYEKL come from the germline V gene. Trimming left V 4 bases short and J 4 bases short, with 10 bases between. The CDR3 covers 13 residues. CDR3 bases: TGCGCCAGCAGCCGGCTTGCGGGCACTGAAGCTTTCTTT. Amino acids: CASSRLAGTEAFF.

The rearrangement joins TRBV19 to TRBJ1-1, with D tentatively TRBD1 (5 bases). The germline CDR1 and CDR2 sequences are LNHDA and SQIVND (reference sequence). V was clipped by 3 bases and J by 4 bases, with 12 bases between them. The CDR3 is 14 residues long. The chain's CDR3 is CASSIGQGITEAFF. As DNA, the CDR3 is TGTGCCAGTAGTATCGGGCAGGGAATCACTGAAGCTTTCTTT.

The rearrangement joins TRBV6-8 to TRBJ1-2; D is unclear. Germline values: CDR1 MNHGY, CDR2 SAAAGT. V lost 6 bases and J lost 6, with 14 bases in between. The CDR3 extends over 13 amino acids. The CDR3 sequence is CASSRTPGNGYTF. In DNA, the CDR3 is TGTGCCAGCAGCCGAACCCCGGGGAATGGCTACACCTTC.

V is TRBV30 and J is TRBJ2-2; 8 positions match TRBD2. The CDR3 covers 16 residues. V trimming: 5 bases; J trimming: 6 bases; junction bases outside the gene matches: 14. Per the germline V gene, CDR1 is GTSNPN and CDR2 is SVGIG (reference sequence). In DNA form, the CDR3 reads TGTGCCTGGGGCCCTTCGGGGCTAGCGGGCGCCGGGGAGCTGTTTTTT. Its translation is CAWGPSGLAGAGELFF.

The count of this clone is one. The chain joins TRBV19 to TRBJ2-1; the match to TRBD2 covers 9 bases. The CDR3 consists of 15 residues. CDR1 is LNHDA and CDR2 is SQIVND in the germline V gene (reference sequence). J gave up 8 bases and V 5 bases, and 10 bases lay outside the gene matches. The CDR3 nucleotides read TGTGCCAGTAGTGTAACTAGCGGGTGGGGAGATGAGCAGTTCTTC. Translating it yields CASSVTSGWGDEQFF.

This sequence joins TRBV19 and TRBJ2-2; tentatively, D is TRBD1 or TRBD2 (5 bases each). This CDR3 is 15 amino acids long. V lost 1 base to trimming and J lost 8 bases, with 14 bases between them. CDR1 and CDR2 from the germline V gene are LNHDA and SQIVND (reference sequence). This chain's CDR3 is CASSIAAGAKGELFF. DNA for the CDR3: TGTGCCAGTAGTATAGCAGCCGGGGCGAAGGGGGAGCTGTTTTTT.

The rearrangement joins TRBV5-1 to TRBJ1-6; maybe TRBD1 (5 bases). The CDR3 spans 14 residues. The V end lost 0 bases, the J end lost 7 bases, and 8 bases lay between the germline ends. Per germline, CDR1 SGHRS and CDR2 YFSETQ. In DNA form, the CDR3 reads TGCGCCAGCAGCTTGGAGGGGAACAATTCACCCCTCCACTTT. Its protein is CASSLEGNNSPLHF. The full variable domain, rest sourced from reference TRBV5-1 and TRBJ1-6, is KAGVTQTPRYLIKTRGQQVTLSCSPISGHRSVSWYQQTPGQGLQFLFEYFSETQRNKGNFPGRFSGRQFSNSRSEMNVSTLELGDSALYLCASSLEGNNSPLHFGNGTRLTVT.

Sample share makes this clone medium-sized. The chain recombines TRBV11-3 with TRBJ2-2, with 9 bases identical to TRBD1. Germline CDR1 and CDR2: SGHNT and YENEEA. CDR3 length: 14 amino acids. Trimming at V came to 3 bases and at J to 6 bases, leaving 2 bases not matched to a gene. CDR3 sequence: CASSFGTGPGELFF. The CDR3 region has the DNA TGTGCCAGCAGCTTCGGGACAGGGCCCGGGGAGCTGTTTTTT.

The chain couples TRBV11-3 to TRBJ2-1; D may be TRBD2 (5 bases). Trimming took 6 bases from V and 8 from J, leaving 20 bases between them. CDR1 is SGHNT and CDR2 is YENEEA in the germline V gene. The length of the CDR3 is 15 residues. Here the CDR3 DNA reads TGTGCCAGCAGTCCCGGTGGAGGTCATGGGCATGAGCAGTTCTTC. It is translated as CASSPGGGHGHEQFF.

This clone turned up a few times. This sequence joins TRBV6-8 and TRBJ1-2; the match to TRBD1 covers 10 bases. CDR1 is MNHGY and CDR2 is SAAAGT in the germline V gene. V dropped 6 bases and J dropped 1; count of bases not matched to a gene: 5. The length of the CDR3 is 15 residues. CDR3 protein: CASSFGQGGNYGYTF. The CDR3 DNA follows: TGTGCCAGCAGCTTCGGACAGGGGGGTAACTATGGCTACACCTTC.

Relative to its sample, this clone is medium-sized. This sample includes further DNA sequences coding for the same CDR3. The V call is TRBV11-3, the J call TRBJ1-5; 7 bases fit TRBD1. V trimming: 1 base; J trimming: 0 bases; junction bases outside the gene matches: 0. The CDR3 loop spans 15 amino acids. Germline-derived CDR1 and CDR2 are SGHNT and YENEEA. The CDR3 nucleotides are TGTGCCAGCAGCTTAGGGACAGGTAGCAATCAGCCCCAGCATTTT. Protein product: CASSLGTGSNQPQHF.

In its sample, this clone was seen a few times. The rearrangement uses TRBV11-3 and TRBJ2-3, with 7 bases matching TRBD2. CDR1 and CDR2 from the germline V gene are SGHNT and YENEEA. This CDR3 comprises 16 residues. Trimming cost V 5 bases and J 0 bases; bases outside gene matches: 8. CDR3 nucleotide sequence: TGTGCCAGCAGCCCACGAGGACTAGTGAGCACAGATACGCAGTATTTT. Translating gives CASSPRGLVSTDTQYF.

In this sample, this clone turned up many times. The chain joins TRBV11-3 to TRBJ2-1; maybe TRBD2 (5 bases). Germline-derived CDR1 and CDR2 are SGHNT and YENEEA. Trimming cost V 6 bases and J 9 bases, with 18 bases left between them. The CDR3 has 14 residues. The CDR3 protein is CASRIRGAPGEQFF. The CDR3, as DNA: TGTGCCAGCAGAATACGGGGTGCGCCCGGTGAGCAGTTCTTC.

This clone showed up many times. The V gene is TRBV11-3, the J gene TRBJ1-6; 9 bases agree with TRBD1. The CDR3 extends over 16 amino acids. V was clipped by 6 bases and J by 7 bases; unmatched bases: 10. Germline CDR1 is SGHNT and CDR2 is YENEEA. The CDR3 loop reads CASRAEQGAGNSPLHF. The CDR3 coding sequence is TGTGCCAGCAGGGCAGAACAGGGGGCAGGGAATTCACCCCTCCACTTT. Combining the CDR3 with reference TRBV11-3 and TRBJ1-6 gives the whole variable domain EAGVVQSPRYKIIEKKQPVAFWCNPISGHNTLYWYLQNLGQGPELLIRYENEEAVDDSQLPKDRFSAERLKGVDSTLKIQPAELGDSAVYLCASRAEQGAGNSPLHFGNGTRLTVT.

By sample share, this clone is medium-sized. V usage is TRBV11-3 and J usage is TRBJ1-4; D is unclear. Germline values: CDR1 SGHNT, CDR2 YENEEA. Between the trimmed V and J ends, which lost 2 bases and 5 bases, there was a span of 9 bases. This CDR3 has 14 amino acids. CDR3 in amino acids: CASSLMARNEKLFF. The CDR3, as DNA: TGTGCCAGCAGCTTAATGGCCAGAAATGAAAAACTGTTTTTT.

This clone has only a few counts. The CDR3 loop is CASSVSLAGANEGTQYF. The CDR3, as DNA: TGTGCCAGCAGCGTAAGCCTAGCGGGGGCCAACGAGGGGACCCAGTACTTC. The V and J genes are TRBV9 and TRBJ2-5; 10 bases agree with TRBD2. Germline-derived CDR1 and CDR2 are SGDLS and YYNGEE. The CDR3 is 17 residues long. V trimming: 1 base; J trimming: 7 bases; junction bases outside the gene matches: 13.

This clone showed up many times. V gene TRBV11-3 combines with J gene TRBJ2-5, with a tentative D call TRBD2 (6 bases). In germline, CDR1 is SGHNT, CDR2 YENEEA. The CDR3 is 14 residues long. V lost 3 bases, J lost 5 bases, and 13 bases lay in between. This chain's CDR3 is CASSFGGSGETQYF. For the CDR3, the DNA is TGTGCCAGCAGCTTTGGGGGGTCCGGGGAGACCCAGTACTTC.

In DNA, the CDR3 is TGTGCCACCAGCACTAGCGGGGGCTCTGGGGCCAACGTCCTGACTTTC. It encodes CATSTSGGSGANVLTF. The chain has TRBV15 and TRBJ2-6, with 10 nucleotides matching TRBD2. Trimming cost V 4 bases and J 0 bases; bases outside gene matches: 0. The germline V gene encodes CDR1 LNHNV and CDR2 YYDKDF (reference sequence). The CDR3 length is 16 residues.

This clone is termed medium-sized. This chain connects TRBV23-1 to TRBJ1-3; D might be TRBD1 (6 bases). TRBV23-1 is labeled an ORF, and its function is uncertain. The CDR3 spans 17 residues. Trimming stripped 6 bases from V and 0 bases from J, with 18 bases between. CDR3 sequence: CASSLLSGGSSGNTIYF. Written as DNA, the CDR3 is TGCGCCAGCAGCCTTCTATCGGGGGGCTCCTCTGGAAACACCATATATTTT.

This clone was detected many times. The chain couples TRBV7-2 to TRBJ2-7; TRBD2 matches at 7 bases. CDR1 and CDR2 (germline): SGHTA, FQGNSA. The junction had 8 bases not matched to a gene; V was cut back by 5 bases and J by 7 bases. The CDR3 contains 13 residues. The CDR3 DNA follows: TGTGCCAGCAGCCCGAAGCGGGATGGGGAGCAGTACTTC. The encoded protein is CASSPKRDGEQYF.

By its share, this clone is medium-sized. The V gene is TRBV11-3, the J gene TRBJ2-2; possibly TRBD2 for D (5 bases). Per germline, CDR1 SGHNT and CDR2 YENEEA. Trimming removed 1 base at V and 0 bases at J, with 12 bases between. The CDR3 has 17 amino acids. This CDR3 is CASSLGDVGTNTGELFF. In DNA, the CDR3 is TGTGCCAGCAGCTTAGGTGATGTCGGGACGAACACCGGGGAGCTGTTTTTT.

By share, this clone counts as medium-sized (0.01 to 0.1%). The CDR3 protein is CASSPAVGNTEAFF. CDR3 in DNA: TGTGCCAGCAGCCCCGCCGTGGGGAACACTGAAGCTTTCTTT. J is TRBJ1-1 and V is TRBV11-3; the D is unclear. Trimming left V 5 bases short and J 1 base short, with 11 bases between. Germline CDR1 SGHNT, CDR2 YENEEA. CDR3 length equals 14 residues.